The following is a T cell receptor beta chain sequence with its context. The sample originates from a study of blood T cell repertoires in COVID-19. About the study: COVID-19 samples, acute and convalescent, were from the United States, Italy and Spain.

In terms of age and location, participants ranged from about 18 to 95 years and lived in about 25 US areas. For recovered donors of Cohort 3, there were two negative PCRs, clearance, or symptom resolution. The data were produced by immunoSEQ multiplex PCR, yet TCRdb's version contains in-frame clones alone and is incomplete. The table includes about 370,000 clones, roughly nine tenths detected once. Looked up from germline, CDR1 is LNHDA and CDR2 is SQIVND (reference sequence). Trimming pared 10 bases from V and 1 base from J, leaving 7 bases between. This CDR3 is built from 12 residues. The sequencing input was PBMCs or T cells enriched from blood (not recorded which). This rearrangement joins TRBV19 to TRBJ2-2, with D possibly TRBD2 on 5 matching bases. The sequence came from a man between 18 and 29 years old who had recovered from COVID-19. The CDR3 sequence is CAIEGNTGELFF. CDR3 sequence (DNA): TGTGCCATAGAGGGGAACACCGGGGAGCTGTTTTTT.